The T cell receptor (beta chain) described here comes from a study of blood T cell repertoires in COVID-19. Method: immunoSEQ multiplex PCR; TCRdb's copy keeps in-frame clones and lacks some. This table holds around 100,000 clones, almost 85% found once. Germline V gene data show CDR1 as SGDLS and CDR2 as YYNGEE. The CDR3 spans 14 residues. The V and J ends lost 3 bases and 9 bases, in that order; junction bases with no gene match: 9. The sequence was obtained from a man in his forties with active or convalescent COVID-19. V usage is TRBV9 and J usage is TRBJ2-1; 7 bases map to TRBD1. Input material: peripheral blood. CDR3 nucleotide sequence: TGTGCCAGCAGCGCCCAAACAGGGGCGGGTGAGCAGTTCTTC. As protein: CASSAQTGAGEQFF.